The 2 T cell receptor beta chains below were found in one sample sequenced in a study of shared clonotypes between healthy human individuals. Here immunoSEQ multiplex PCR was the method, and the copy in TCRdb shows in-frame clones only, minus some. Of a few million clones listed, around 94% are singletons. Sequenced input: naive CD4+ T cells sorted from blood. Subset: CD45RA+ positively selected. These receptors came from a man aged 18 to 30 in good health.

This chain links TRBV5-1 with TRBJ2-7, with D perhaps being TRBD1 or TRBD2 (5 bases each). Germline V gives CDR1 SGHRS, CDR2 YFSETQ. This CDR3 is 15 amino acids long. The V and J ends lost 4 bases and 0 bases respectively, with 14 bases between them. This CDR3 is CASSTNSGGSYEQYF. In nucleotides, the CDR3 is TGCGCCAGCAGCACCAATAGTGGGGGCTCCTACGAGCAGTACTTC.

This clone is a singleton in its sample. The gene calls are TRBV7-9 and TRBJ1-2; D gene ambiguous. Germline CDR1 is SEHNR and CDR2 is FQNEAQ (reference sequence). The V and J ends lost 3 bases and 2 bases respectively, with 13 bases between them. The CDR3 runs to 15 residues. CDR3 DNA: TGTGCCAGCAGCTTCGATGAATACGGCAACTATGGCTACACCTTC. Translation gives CASSFDEYGNYGYTF.